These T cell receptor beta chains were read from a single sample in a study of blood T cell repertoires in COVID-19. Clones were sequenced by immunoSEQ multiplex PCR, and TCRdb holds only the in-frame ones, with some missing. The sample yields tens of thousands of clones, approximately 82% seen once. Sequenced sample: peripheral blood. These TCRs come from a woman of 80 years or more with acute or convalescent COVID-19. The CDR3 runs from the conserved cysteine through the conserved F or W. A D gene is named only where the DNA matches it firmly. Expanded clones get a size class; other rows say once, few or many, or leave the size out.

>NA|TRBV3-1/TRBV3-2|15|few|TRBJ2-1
CASSQDGALSPEQFF
TGTGCCAGCAGCCAAGATGGGGCCCTTAGCCCCGAGCAGTTCTTC
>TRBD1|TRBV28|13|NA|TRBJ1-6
CASKETGDSPLHF
TGTGCCAGCAAGGAGACAGGGGATTCACCCCTCCACTTT
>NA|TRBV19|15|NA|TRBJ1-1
CASSIDPSMNTEAFF
TGTGCCAGTAGTATAGATCCGAGCATGAACACTGAAGCTTTCTTT
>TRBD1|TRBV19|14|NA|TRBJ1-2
CASSYRGEVLGYTF
TGTGCCAGTAGTTACAGGGGCGAGGTGTTGGGCTACACCTTC
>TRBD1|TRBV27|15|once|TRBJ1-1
CASSLGMTGSTEAFF
TGTGCCAGCAGTTTGGGCATGACAGGGTCCACTGAAGCTTTCTTT
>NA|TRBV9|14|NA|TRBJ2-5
CASSFGGTGETQYF
TGTGCCAGCAGCTTCGGGGGTACTGGTGAGACCCAGTACTTC
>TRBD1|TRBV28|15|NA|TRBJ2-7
CASVQPGQGGHEQYF
TGTGCCAGCGTGCAACCGGGACAGGGAGGGCACGAGCAGTACTTC
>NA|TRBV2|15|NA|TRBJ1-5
CASSEALPEVQPQHF
TGTGCCAGCAGTGAAGCGCTTCCGGAGGTCCAGCCCCAGCATTTT
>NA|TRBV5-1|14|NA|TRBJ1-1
CASSTQSGNTEAFF
TGCGCCAGCAGTACGCAGTCGGGTAACACTGAAGCTTTCTTT
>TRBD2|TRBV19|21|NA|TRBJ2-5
CASSTDPPGLAGGWGMKTQYF
TGTGCCAGTAGTACCGACCCTCCCGGACTAGCGGGGGGATGGGGTATGAAGACCCAGTACTTC
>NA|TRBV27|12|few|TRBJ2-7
CASSWQRGEQYF
TGTGCCAGCAGTTGGCAGCGTGGGGAGCAGTACTTC
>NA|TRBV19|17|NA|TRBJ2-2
CASSIARGQGGTGELFF
TGTGCCAGTAGTATAGCCCGCGGGCAGGGGGGAACCGGGGAGCTGTTTTTT
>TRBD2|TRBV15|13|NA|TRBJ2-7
CATSTGGTYEQYF
TGTGCCACCAGTACCGGGGGGACCTACGAGCAGTACTTC
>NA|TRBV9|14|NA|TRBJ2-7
CASSGGRDRDEQYF
TGTGCCAGCAGCGGGGGCCGAGACCGCGACGAGCAGTACTTC
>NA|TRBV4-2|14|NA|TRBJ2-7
CASSRSGLDYEQYF
TGTGCCAGCAGCCGGTCGGGACTGGACTACGAGCAGTACTTC
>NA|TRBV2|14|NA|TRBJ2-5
CASSEDRGQETQYF
TGTGCCAGCAGTGAAGATAGGGGGCAAGAGACCCAGTACTTC
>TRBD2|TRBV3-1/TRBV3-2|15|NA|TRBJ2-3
CASSSLAGGTDTQYF
TGTGCCAGCAGCTCACTAGCGGGGGGGACAGATACGCAGTATTTT
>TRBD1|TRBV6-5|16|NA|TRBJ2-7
CASSSPSTGGRYEQYF
TGTGCCAGCAGTTCCCCCTCAACAGGGGGTCGCTACGAGCAGTACTTC
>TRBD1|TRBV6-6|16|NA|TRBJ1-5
CASRHPDRGHNQPQHF
TGTGCCAGCAGACACCCCGACAGGGGTCACAATCAGCCCCAGCATTTT
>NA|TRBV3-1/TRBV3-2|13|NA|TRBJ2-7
CASSLTDSYEQYF
TGTGCCAGCAGCCTGACAGACTCCTACGAGCAGTACTTC
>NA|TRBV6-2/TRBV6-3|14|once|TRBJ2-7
CASSLVSGRYEQYF
TGTGCCAGCAGCTTGGTCTCGGGAAGGTACGAGCAGTACTTC
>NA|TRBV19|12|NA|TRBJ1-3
CASAGTGNTIYF
TGTGCCAGTGCAGGGACTGGAAACACCATATATTTT
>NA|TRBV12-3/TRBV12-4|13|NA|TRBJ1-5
CASSDISNQPQHF
TGTGCCAGCAGTGACATTAGCAATCAGCCCCAGCATTTT
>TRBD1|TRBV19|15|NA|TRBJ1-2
CASSIRTGEYYGYTF
TGTGCCAGTAGTATCCGGACAGGCGAGTACTATGGCTACACCTTC
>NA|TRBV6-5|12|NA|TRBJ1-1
CASQTGNTEAFF
TGTGCCAGCCAAACAGGGAACACTGAAGCTTTCTTT
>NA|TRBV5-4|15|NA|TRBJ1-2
CASPLLVPGTYGYTF
TGTGCCAGCCCGCTCCTCGTACCAGGAACCTATGGCTACACCTTC
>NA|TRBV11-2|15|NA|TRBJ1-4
CASSFRGLTNEKLFF
TGTGCCAGCAGCTTTCGGGGATTAACTAATGAAAAACTGTTTTTT
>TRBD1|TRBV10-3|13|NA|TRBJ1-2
CAISNRGGYGYTF
TGTGCCATCTCGAACAGGGGAGGCTATGGCTACACCTTC
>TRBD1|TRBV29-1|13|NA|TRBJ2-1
CSVVTGGYNEQFF
TGCAGCGTTGTCACAGGGGGCTATAATGAGCAGTTCTTC
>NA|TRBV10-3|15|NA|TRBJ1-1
CAISESRQMNTEAFF
TGTGCCATCAGTGAGTCGAGACAGATGAACACTGAAGCTTTCTTT
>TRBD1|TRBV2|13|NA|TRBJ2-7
CASSRDREYEQYF
TGTGCCAGCAGTCGGGACAGGGAGTACGAGCAGTACTTC
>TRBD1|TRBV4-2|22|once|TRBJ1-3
CASSQIISRDRGPGGSGNTIYF
TGTGCCAGCAGCCAGATTATTTCCCGGGACAGGGGCCCAGGTGGCTCTGGAAACACCATATATTTT
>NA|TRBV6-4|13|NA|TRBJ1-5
CASSDGPNQPQHF
TGTGCCAGCAGTGATGGCCCCAATCAGCCCCAGCATTTT
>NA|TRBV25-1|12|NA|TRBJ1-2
CASSPSGDGYTF
TGTGCCAGCAGCCCCTCGGGGGATGGCTACACCTTC
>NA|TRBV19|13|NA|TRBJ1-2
CARLPRGYYGYTF
TGTGCCAGACTACCCCGGGGATACTATGGCTACACCTTC
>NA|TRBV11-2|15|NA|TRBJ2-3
CASRQGTALTDTQYF
TGTGCCAGCAGACAGGGCACTGCCCTGACAGATACGCAGTATTTT
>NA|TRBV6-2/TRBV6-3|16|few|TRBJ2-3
CASSFLNSRGTDTQYF
TGTGCCAGCAGTTTCCTTAACTCCCGAGGGACAGATACGCAGTATTTT
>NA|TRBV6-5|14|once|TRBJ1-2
CASRAVGANYGYTF
TGTGCCAGCAGAGCCGTCGGGGCTAACTATGGCTACACCTTC
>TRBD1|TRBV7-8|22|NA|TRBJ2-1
CASSTLRDRGRQGQFYYNEQFF
TGTGCCAGCAGCACACTCCGGGACAGGGGGCGTCAGGGGCAATTCTACTACAATGAGCAGTTCTTC
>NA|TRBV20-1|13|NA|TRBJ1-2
CSASGGPKDGYTF
TGCAGTGCTAGTGGCGGGCCTAAGGATGGCTACACCTTC
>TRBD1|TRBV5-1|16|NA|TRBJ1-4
CASSRNGQGGDEKLFF
TGCGCCAGCAGCCGCAATGGACAGGGCGGGGATGAAAAACTGTTTTTT
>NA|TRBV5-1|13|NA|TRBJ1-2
CASSLRTDYGYTF
TGCGCCAGCAGCTTACGCACGGACTATGGCTACACCTTC
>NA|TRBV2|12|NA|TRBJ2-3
CASQDSTDTQYF
TGTGCCAGCCAGGACTCAACAGATACGCAGTATTTT
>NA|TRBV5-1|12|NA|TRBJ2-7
CASSDSSYEQYF
TGCGCCAGCAGCGACAGCTCCTACGAGCAGTACTTC